The 3 T cell receptor beta chains below all came from one sample that was sequenced in a study of T cells in women clearing cervical HPV infection. The table came from immunoSEQ multiplex PCR; TCRdb's copy has only in-frame clones and leaves some out. The listing contains roughly 30,000 clones. Specimen: blood buffy coat. The receptors were gathered from a woman aged 18 to 69 with a cervical HPV16 infection that either progressed to CIN3+ or cleared (not recorded which).

On this clone itself: The CDR3 extends 3 residues past the end of the read, so its final part is completed from the germline J gene. The rearrangement links TRBV19 to TRBJ1-1; TRBD1 is a possible D gene (5 bases). Germline assignment: CDR1 LNHDA and CDR2 SQIVND (reference sequence). The V end lost 4 bases, the J end lost 6 bases, and 12 bases lay between the germline ends. This CDR3 region has 13 residues. Partial CDR3 DNA: TGTGCCAGTAGTACCACGGCAGGGTCTGAA. Its protein product is CASSTTAGSE. The entire CDR3 protein reads CASSTTAGSEAFF.

Concerning this clone: The read ends 3 residues early relative to the CDR3; the germline J gene fills the gap. V is TRBV25-1 and J is TRBJ2-3; unclear D gene. There are 15 residues in the CDR3. V lost 3 bases, J lost 8 bases, and 18 bases lay in between. Germline CDR1 and CDR2: MGHDK and SYGVNS. The CDR3 DNA, read in part, is TGTGCCAGCAGTGATCTGGCCAGTCCTTTTGGTACG. As protein: CASSDLASPFGT. The whole CDR3 is CASSDLASPFGTQYF.

Regarding this clone: The observed sequence ends 3 residues before the CDR3 terminus, with the missing tail filled in from the germline J gene. The genes are TRBV2 and TRBJ1-1, with 8 nucleotides matching TRBD1. Germline CDR1 and CDR2: SNHLY and FYNNEI. The CDR3 loop spans 15 amino acids. Trimming removed 6 bases from V and 1 base from J; junction bases left unmatched: 7. CDR3 in amino acids: CASRRDRGQNTEAFF. The DNA read from the CDR3 is TGTGCCAGCAGAAGAGACAGGGGCCAGAACACTGAA.